Included here is one T cell receptor beta chain sequence, with context. These data belong to a study of shared clonotypes between healthy human individuals. Sequencing was performed with immunoSEQ multiplex PCR; in TCRdb, only in-frame clones are kept and a portion is missing. The sample carries roughly 2.4 million clones, approximately 95% recorded once. CDR1 and CDR2 from the germline V gene are SGHAT and FQDESV (reference sequence). The CDR3 runs to 14 residues. Trimming took 1 base from V and 7 from J, leaving 10 bases between them. The rearrangement uses TRBV11-1 and TRBJ2-2; no firm D call. The receptor's source is a man aged 18 to 30 in good health. Sequenced material: naive CD4+ T cells sorted from blood. Regarding subset: CD45RA+ positively selected. CDR3 sequence reads: CASSLGLGGGELFF. The CDR3 DNA sequence: TGTGCCAGCAGCTTAGGCCTTGGTGGCGGGGAGCTGTTTTTT.